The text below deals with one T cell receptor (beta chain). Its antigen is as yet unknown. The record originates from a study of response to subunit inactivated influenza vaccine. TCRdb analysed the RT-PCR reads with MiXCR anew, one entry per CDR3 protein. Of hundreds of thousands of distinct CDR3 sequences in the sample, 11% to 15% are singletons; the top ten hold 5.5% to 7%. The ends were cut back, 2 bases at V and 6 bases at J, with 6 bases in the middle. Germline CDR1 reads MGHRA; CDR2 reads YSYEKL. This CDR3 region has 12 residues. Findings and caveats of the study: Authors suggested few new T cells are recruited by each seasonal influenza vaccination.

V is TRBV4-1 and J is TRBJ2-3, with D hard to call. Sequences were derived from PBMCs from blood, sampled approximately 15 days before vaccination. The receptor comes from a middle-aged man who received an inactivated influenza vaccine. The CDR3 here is CASSQMVDTQYF. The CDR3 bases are TGCGCCAGCAGCCAAATGGTGGATACGCAGTATTTT.